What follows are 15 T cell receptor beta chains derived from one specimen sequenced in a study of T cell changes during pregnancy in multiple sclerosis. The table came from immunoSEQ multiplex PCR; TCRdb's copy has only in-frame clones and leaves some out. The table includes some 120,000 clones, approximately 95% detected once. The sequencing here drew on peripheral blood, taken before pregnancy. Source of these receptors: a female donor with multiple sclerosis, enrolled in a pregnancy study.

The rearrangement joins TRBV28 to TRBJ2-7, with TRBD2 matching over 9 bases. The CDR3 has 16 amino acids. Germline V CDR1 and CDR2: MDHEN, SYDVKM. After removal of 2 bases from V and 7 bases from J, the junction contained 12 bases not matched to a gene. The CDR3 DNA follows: TGTGCCAGCAGTTTAAGGTCCGGGACTAGCTCCCGGGAGCAGTACTTC. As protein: CASSLRSGTSSREQYF.

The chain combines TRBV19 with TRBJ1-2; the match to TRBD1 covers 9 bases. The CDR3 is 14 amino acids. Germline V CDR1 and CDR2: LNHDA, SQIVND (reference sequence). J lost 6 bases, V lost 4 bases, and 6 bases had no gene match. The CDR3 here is CASSTSGQGHGYTF. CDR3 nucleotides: TGTGCCAGTAGTACCTCGGGACAGGGACATGGCTACACCTTC.

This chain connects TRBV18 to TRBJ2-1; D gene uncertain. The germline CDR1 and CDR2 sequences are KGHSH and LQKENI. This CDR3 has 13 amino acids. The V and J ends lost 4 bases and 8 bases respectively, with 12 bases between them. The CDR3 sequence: CASSLSTIYEQFF. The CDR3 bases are TGTGCCAGCTCACTTTCTACGATCTATGAGCAGTTCTTC.

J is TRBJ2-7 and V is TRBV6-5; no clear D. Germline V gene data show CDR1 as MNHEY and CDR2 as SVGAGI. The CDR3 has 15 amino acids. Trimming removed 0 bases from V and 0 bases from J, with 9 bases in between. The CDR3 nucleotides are TGTGCCAGCAGTTACTCGACGGGTAGCTCCTACGAGCAGTACTTC. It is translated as CASSYSTGSSYEQYF.

Here the CDR3 reads CASSLGTGDLANTGELFF. For the CDR3, the DNA is TGTGCCAGCAGCTTAGGGACAGGAGACCTCGCGAACACCGGGGAGCTGTTTTTT. The chain is built from TRBV7-9 and TRBJ2-2; 7 bases map to TRBD1. The ends lost 1 base at V and 0 bases at J; junction bases unmatched: 8. Germline-derived CDR1 and CDR2 are SEHNR and FQNEAQ (reference sequence). The CDR3 contains 18 residues.

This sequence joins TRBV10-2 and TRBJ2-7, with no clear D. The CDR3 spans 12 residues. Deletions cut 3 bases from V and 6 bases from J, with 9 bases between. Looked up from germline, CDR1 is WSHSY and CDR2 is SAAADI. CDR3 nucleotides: TGCGCCAGCAGTGATGGCCGCTCCGAGCAGTACTTC. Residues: CASSDGRSEQYF.

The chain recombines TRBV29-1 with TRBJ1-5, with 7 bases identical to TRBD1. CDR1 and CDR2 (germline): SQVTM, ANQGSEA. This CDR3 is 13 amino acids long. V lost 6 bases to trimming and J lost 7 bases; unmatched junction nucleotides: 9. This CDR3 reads CSVATGLEQPQHF. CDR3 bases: TGCAGCGTCGCGACAGGGCTAGAGCAGCCCCAGCATTTT.

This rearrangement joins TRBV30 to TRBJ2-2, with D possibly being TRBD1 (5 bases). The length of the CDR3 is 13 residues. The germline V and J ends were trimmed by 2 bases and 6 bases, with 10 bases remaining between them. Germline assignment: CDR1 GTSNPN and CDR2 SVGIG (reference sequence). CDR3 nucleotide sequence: TGTGCCTGGAGTCACAGGTTGTCCGGGGAGCTGTTTTTT. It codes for CAWSHRLSGELFF.

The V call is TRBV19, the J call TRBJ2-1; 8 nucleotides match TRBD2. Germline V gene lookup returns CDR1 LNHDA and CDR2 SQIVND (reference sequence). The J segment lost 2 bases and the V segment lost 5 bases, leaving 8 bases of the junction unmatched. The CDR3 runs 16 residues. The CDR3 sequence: CASSEQAGATYNEQFF. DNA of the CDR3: TGTGCCAGTAGTGAACAAGCGGGGGCAACCTACAATGAGCAGTTCTTC.

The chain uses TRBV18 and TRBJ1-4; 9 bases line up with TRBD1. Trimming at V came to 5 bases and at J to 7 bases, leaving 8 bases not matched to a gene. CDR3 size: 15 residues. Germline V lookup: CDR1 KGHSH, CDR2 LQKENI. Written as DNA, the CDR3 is TGTGCCAGCTCAGCCGGACAGGGGAAGGGTGAAAAACTGTTTTTT. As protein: CASSAGQGKGEKLFF.

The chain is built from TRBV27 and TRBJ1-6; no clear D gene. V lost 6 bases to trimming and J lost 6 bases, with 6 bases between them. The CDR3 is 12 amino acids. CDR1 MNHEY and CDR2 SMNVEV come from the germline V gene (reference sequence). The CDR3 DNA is TGTGCCAGCAGGGCCAGTAATTCACCCCTCCACTTT. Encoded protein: CASRASNSPLHF.

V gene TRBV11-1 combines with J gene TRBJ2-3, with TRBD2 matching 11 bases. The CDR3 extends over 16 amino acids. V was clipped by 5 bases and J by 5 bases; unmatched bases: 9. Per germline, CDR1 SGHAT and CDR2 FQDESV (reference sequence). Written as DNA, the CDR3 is TGTGCCAGCAGCGGCCTGCCGCTAGCGGGGGGAGATACGCAGTATTTT. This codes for CASSGLPLAGGDTQYF.

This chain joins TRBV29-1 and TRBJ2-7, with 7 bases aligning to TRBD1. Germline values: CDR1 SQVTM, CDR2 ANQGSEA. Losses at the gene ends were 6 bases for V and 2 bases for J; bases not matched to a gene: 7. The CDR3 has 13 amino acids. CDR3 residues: CSVMGQPPYEQYF. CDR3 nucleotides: TGCAGCGTGATGGGACAGCCACCCTACGAGCAGTACTTC.

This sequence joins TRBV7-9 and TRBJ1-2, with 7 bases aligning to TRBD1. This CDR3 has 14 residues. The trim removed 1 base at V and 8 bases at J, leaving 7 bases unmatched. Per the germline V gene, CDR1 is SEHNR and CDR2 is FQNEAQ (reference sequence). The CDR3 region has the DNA TGTGCCAGCAGCTTAGTAAGGGGGCTAGGAGGCTACACCTTC. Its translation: CASSLVRGLGGYTF.

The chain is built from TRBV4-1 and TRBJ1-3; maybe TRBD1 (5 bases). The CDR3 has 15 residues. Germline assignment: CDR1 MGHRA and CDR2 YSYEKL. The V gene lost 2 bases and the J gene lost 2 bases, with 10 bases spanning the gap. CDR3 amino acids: CASSQHGTPGNTIYF. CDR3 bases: TGCGCCAGCAGCCAACACGGGACTCCTGGAAACACCATATATTTT.